The 26 T cell receptor beta chains in this list originate from one sample, sequenced in a study of siplizumab effects on memory and regulatory T cells. Assay used: immunoSEQ multiplex PCR; TCRdb lists only in-frame clones, some missing. Of under 140,000 clones in the sample, roughly 89% were seen once. Sequencing was done on a sample of CD4+ T cells sorted from blood. All receptors come from a human donor in good health.

J is TRBJ2-3 and V is TRBV30, with 7 nucleotides matching TRBD2. This CDR3 is 17 amino acids long. The germline CDR1 and CDR2 sequences are GTSNPN and SVGIG (reference sequence). V was clipped by 0 bases and J by 1 base; unmatched bases: 10. The CDR3 nucleotides read TGTGCCTGGAGTGTACTTAGCGGGTCTCCGGGCACAGATACGCAGTATTTT. Its translation: CAWSVLSGSPGTDTQYF. Filled out from reference TRBV30 and TRBJ2-3, the complete variable domain reads SQTIHQWPATLVQPVGSPLSLECTVEGTSNPNLYWYRQAAGRGLQLLFYSVGIGQISSEVPQNLSASRPQDRQFILSSKKLLLSDSGFYLCAWSVLSGSPGTDTQYFGPGTRLTVL.

The rearrangement links TRBV7-2 to TRBJ2-1; no clear D gene. Trimming took 7 bases from V and 4 from J, leaving 5 bases between them. The CDR3 runs to 11 residues. CDR1 is SGHTA, CDR2 FQGNSA, per germline. CDR3 DNA sequence: TGTGCCAGCACCTCGTACAATGAGCAGTTCTTC. This codes for CASTSYNEQFF. The variable domain in full, with the rest retrieved from reference TRBV7-2 and TRBJ2-1, is GAGVSQSPSNKVTEKGKDVELRCDPISGHTALYWYRQSLGQGLEFLIYFQGNSAPDKSGLPSDRFSAERTGGSVSTLTIQRTQQEDSAVYLCASTSYNEQFFGPGTRLTVL.

V usage is TRBV5-6 and J usage is TRBJ1-2; TRBD1 matches 11 bases. From germline, CDR1 is SGHDT and CDR2 YYEEEE. Losses at the gene ends were 0 bases for V and 7 bases for J; bases not matched to a gene: 5. There are 15 residues in the CDR3. CDR3 sequence reads: CASSLGTGGIPGYTF. Written as DNA, the CDR3 is TGTGCCAGCAGCTTGGGGACAGGGGGCATTCCTGGCTACACCTTC.

The J gene is TRBJ2-5, the V gene TRBV7-2, with TRBD2 matching 7 bases. V lost 3 bases to trimming and J lost 1 base; unmatched junction nucleotides: 5. Germline CDR1 reads SGHTA; CDR2 reads FQGNSA. The CDR3 totals 15 residues. In nucleotides, the CDR3 is TGTGCCAGCAGCTTGAGGCGGGGGTTCCAAGAGACCCAGTACTTC. It codes for CASSLRRGFQETQYF.

The gene calls are TRBV5-1 and TRBJ2-3, with D unresolved. The CDR3 contains 12 residues. V gave up 4 bases and J gave up 6 bases, with 9 bases separating them. Per germline, CDR1 SGHRS and CDR2 YFSETQ. The CDR3 reads CASSPPSDTQYF. DNA of the CDR3: TGCGCCAGCAGCCCTCCGTCCGATACGCAGTATTTT.

V gene TRBV29-1 combines with J gene TRBJ2-3; D tentatively reads TRBD1 or TRBD2 (5 bases each). Trimming took 8 bases from V and 2 from J, leaving 14 bases between them. The CDR3 consists of 13 residues. Germline V gene data show CDR1 as SQVTM and CDR2 as ANQGSEA. The CDR3 sequence is CSSRGAATDTQYF. The CDR3 bases are TGCAGCTCTAGGGGAGCTGCCACAGATACGCAGTATTTT.

The V gene is TRBV4-1, the J gene TRBJ2-7; D unresolved. CDR1 and CDR2 from the germline V gene are MGHRA and YSYEKL. The V and J ends lost 4 bases and 0 bases respectively, with 13 bases between them. The CDR3 contains 15 residues. In DNA form, the CDR3 reads TGCGCCAGCAGCCCTGGACGGGCGTACTCCTACGAGCAGTACTTC. Amino acids: CASSPGRAYSYEQYF.

The V and J genes are TRBV27 and TRBJ1-1, with D maybe TRBD1 (6 bases). The CDR3 consists of 18 residues. V lost 6 bases and J 1 base, leaving 24 bases between the germline ends. Germline V gene lookup returns CDR1 MNHEY and CDR2 SMNVEV (reference sequence). CDR3 amino acids: CASRKLETGFGKNTEAFF. DNA for the CDR3: TGTGCCAGCAGGAAACTGGAAACAGGGTTTGGTAAGAACACTGAAGCTTTCTTT.

The chain is built from TRBV28 and TRBJ1-1, with TRBD1 as a possible D gene (5 bases). V was cut by 5 bases and J by 2 bases, with 15 bases left in between. The CDR3 is 15 amino acids. The germline CDR1 and CDR2 sequences are MDHEN and SYDVKM. This CDR3 is CASSRPGTRNTEAFF. The CDR3 region has the DNA TGTGCCAGCAGTCGACCTGGGACCCGAAACACTGAAGCTTTCTTT.

V usage is TRBV2 and J usage is TRBJ1-2; D not resolved. Germline-derived CDR1 and CDR2 are SNHLY and FYNNEI. This CDR3 is 13 amino acids long. Trimming removed 3 bases from V and 1 base from J, with 6 bases in between. This CDR3 reads CASSENLNYGYTF. The CDR3 region has the DNA TGTGCCAGCAGTGAGAACCTTAACTATGGCTACACCTTC.

The chain carries TRBV7-2 and TRBJ2-1; 11 bases line up with TRBD2. CDR3 length: 17 residues. Germline V gives CDR1 SGHTA, CDR2 FQGNSA. The ends lost 2 bases at V and 5 bases at J; junction bases unmatched: 8. CDR3 sequence (DNA): TGTGCCAGCAGCTTATATCCGAGACTAGCGGGGAACAATGAGCAGTTCTTC. The encoded protein is CASSLYPRLAGNNEQFF.

The sample holds one count of this clone. The chain combines TRBV27 with TRBJ1-1, with a tentative D call TRBD1 (6 bases). Trimming stripped 3 bases from V and 2 bases from J, with 13 bases between. The germline V gene encodes CDR1 MNHEY and CDR2 SMNVEV (reference sequence). The CDR3 is 15 residues long. The CDR3, as DNA: TGTGCCAGCAGTTTCAACAGGGTTGGTAACACTGAAGCTTTCTTT. Protein sequence: CASSFNRVGNTEAFF.

The rearrangement joins TRBV11-3 to TRBJ2-2, with D unresolved. CDR3 length equals 13 residues. With 4 bases removed from V and 6 bases from J, the gap between germline ends came to 9 bases. Per germline, CDR1 SGHNT and CDR2 YENEEA. The CDR3 loop is CASSSRVSGELFF. In DNA, the CDR3 is TGTGCCAGCAGCTCCCGGGTCTCCGGGGAGCTGTTTTTT.

The chain employs TRBV19 and TRBJ2-1, with D maybe TRBD1 (6 bases). Trimming left V 7 bases short and J 5 bases short, with 15 bases between. The CDR3 spans 14 residues. Germline V gives CDR1 LNHDA, CDR2 SQIVND (reference sequence). This CDR3 reads CASKWGRDDNEQFF. The CDR3 DNA sequence: TGTGCCAGTAAGTGGGGGCGTGACGACAATGAGCAGTTCTTC. Full variable domain (remainder filled in from reference TRBV19 and TRBJ2-1): DGGITQSPKYLFRKEGQNVTLSCEQNLNHDAMYWYRQDPGQGLRLIYYSQIVNDFQKGDIAEGYSVSREKKESFPLTVTSAQKNPTAFYLCASKWGRDDNEQFFGPGTRLTVL.

This clone has a single count. The chain employs TRBV11-3 and TRBJ1-2; 8 bases match TRBD1. Germline values: CDR1 SGHNT, CDR2 YENEEA. The V and J ends lost 3 bases and 4 bases, in that order; junction bases with no gene match: 1. The CDR3 spans 13 residues. The CDR3 DNA is TGTGCCAGCAGCTTCGACAGGGGCTATGGCTACACCTTC. Its protein product is CASSFDRGYGYTF.

The rearrangement joins TRBV5-4 to TRBJ1-4; D might be TRBD1 (6 bases). In germline, CDR1 is SGHNT, CDR2 YYREEE (reference sequence). This CDR3 comprises 15 residues. Between the trimmed V and J ends, which lost 3 bases and 3 bases, there was a span of 12 bases. CDR3 region: CASSYDGQPNEKLFF. The CDR3 DNA reads TGTGCCAGCAGCTACGATGGACAGCCTAATGAAAAACTGTTTTTT.

The chain combines TRBV6-1 with TRBJ2-7; D might be TRBD1 (6 bases). The CDR3 extends over 14 amino acids. The germline V gene has CDR1 MNHNS and CDR2 SASEGT. V was shortened by 7 bases and J by 2 bases, with 15 bases between the two germline ends. This CDR3 reads CASNLDSRTYEQYF. For the CDR3, the DNA is TGTGCCAGCAACCTGGACAGCAGGACCTACGAGCAGTACTTC.

V gene TRBV18 combines with J gene TRBJ1-6; D call uncertain. V dropped 3 bases and J dropped 0 bases, with 6 bases sitting between them. This CDR3 spans 15 amino acids. Germline CDR1 and CDR2: KGHSH and LQKENI. This CDR3 reads CASSPYRSYNSPLHF. CDR3 in DNA: TGTGCCAGCTCACCCTATCGCTCCTATAATTCACCCCTCCACTTT.

CDR3 region: CASSLVQGEYGYTF. For the CDR3, the DNA is TGTGCCAGCAGCTTGGTACAGGGGGAGTATGGCTACACCTTC. The rearrangement joins TRBV5-6 to TRBJ1-2; 8 bases line up with TRBD1. The V gene's germline CDR1 is SGHDT and CDR2 YYEEEE. The ends lost 0 bases at V and 5 bases at J; junction bases unmatched: 3. The CDR3 loop spans 14 amino acids.

V gene TRBV7-2 combines with J gene TRBJ2-3, with a tentative D call TRBD1 (5 bases). CDR1 and CDR2 (germline): SGHTA, FQGNSA. Trimming cost V 5 bases and J 6 bases, with 12 bases left between them. CDR3 length: 13 residues. In DNA form, the CDR3 reads TGTGCCAGCAGCACAGGAGTCGGGGATACGCAGTATTTT. Translation gives CASSTGVGDTQYF.

This clone occurred a few times. The chain is built from TRBV9 and TRBJ2-5; no clear D. The V end was cut by 0 bases, the J end by 1 base, with 10 bases between. Germline V gene lookup returns CDR1 SGDLS and CDR2 YYNGEE. CDR3 length: 15 amino acids. The CDR3 bases are TGTGCCAGCAGCGTAGCACTGGGCAGCCAAGAGACCCAGTACTTC. The encoded protein is CASSVALGSQETQYF.

For this clone: This CDR3 is also generated by other DNA sequences in the sample. J is TRBJ1-2 and V is TRBV5-1; TRBD1 is a possible D gene (5 bases). Germline CDR1 SGHRS, CDR2 YFSETQ. V was cut by 2 bases and J by 2 bases, with 10 bases left in between. This CDR3 region has 14 residues. The CDR3 bases are TGCGCCAGCAGCTTACGGTCAGGGAACTATGGCTACACCTTC. Its protein is CASSLRSGNYGYTF.

The chain has TRBV18 and TRBJ2-7, with unresolved D. CDR3 length: 12 amino acids. Germline V gives CDR1 KGHSH, CDR2 LQKENI. V dropped 3 bases and J dropped 2 bases, with 5 bases sitting between them. The CDR3 is CASSPIPYEQYF. For the CDR3, the DNA is TGTGCCAGCTCACCGATACCCTACGAGCAGTACTTC.

The gene calls are TRBV6-5 and TRBJ2-6; no clear D. The CDR3 contains 14 residues. Per the germline V gene, CDR1 is MNHEY and CDR2 is SVGAGI. Trimming pared 2 bases from V and 0 bases from J, leaving 2 bases between. CDR3 residues: CASSYLSGANVLTF. The CDR3 DNA is TGTGCCAGCAGTTACCTCTCTGGGGCCAACGTCCTGACTTTC.

The CDR3 sequence is CASSSWGEKETQYF. The DNA of the CDR3 is TGTGCCAGCAGCTCATGGGGGGAGAAAGAGACCCAGTACTTC. The V and J genes are TRBV7-9 and TRBJ2-5; the D gene is possibly TRBD2 (6 bases). Germline V gives CDR1 SEHNR, CDR2 FQNEAQ (reference sequence). The CDR3 extends over 14 amino acids. Trimming cost V 4 bases and J 3 bases, with 12 bases left between them.

The V gene is TRBV20-1, the J gene TRBJ2-1, with D unresolved. V was pared by 3 bases and J by 12 bases, with 12 bases between. The germline gives CDR1 DFQATT, CDR2 SNEGSKA (reference sequence). The CDR3 length is 11 residues. The CDR3 loop is CSASLPPSQFF. In nucleotides, the CDR3 is TGCAGTGCTAGTCTCCCACCATCGCAGTTCTTC.